These T cell receptor beta chains were read from a single sample in a study of blood T cells in healthy people across ages. TCRdb processed the 5' RACE reads anew with MiXCR; each CDR3 protein has one entry. Found here are fewer than 2,000,000 distinct CDR3 sequences, almost 35% of them singletons; the top ten hold approximately 10%. The sequenced sample consisted of blood. These receptor sequences come from a woman in her thirties in good health. CDR3s include the opening cysteine and the closing phenylalanine or tryptophan. The order of the fields is CDR3 DNA, CDR3 protein, D gene, J gene, clone size, V gene. A D gene is named only where the DNA matches it firmly. Clone size, where shown, is once, few, many, or a class for clones that have expanded.

CDR3 DNA: TGTGCCAGCAGTTTCGATGGGAGGGCCTGGGAGGAGACCCAGTACTTC
CDR3 protein: CASSFDGRAWEETQYF
D gene: TRBD2
J gene: TRBJ2-5
clone size: few
V gene: TRBV27

CDR3 DNA: TGCGCCGGCAGCTTGGATACTAGCGGACCCACTAACCTATACGAGCAGTACTTC
CDR3 protein: CAGSLDTSGPTNLYEQYF
D gene: TRBD2
J gene: TRBJ2-7
clone size: -
V gene: TRBV5-1

CDR3 DNA: TGTGCCAGTAGTATGGTTGGAAACACTGAAGCTTTCTTT
CDR3 protein: CASSMVGNTEAFF
D gene: -
J gene: TRBJ1-1
clone size: -
V gene: TRBV19

CDR3 DNA: TGCAGTGCTAGAGAGGACAGCCTGAACACTGAAGCTTTCTTT
CDR3 protein: CSAREDSLNTEAFF
D gene: -
J gene: TRBJ1-1
clone size: few
V gene: TRBV20-1

CDR3 DNA: TGTGCCAGCCGCAGGACAAACAATGAGCAGTTCTTC
CDR3 protein: CASRRTNNEQFF
D gene: -
J gene: TRBJ2-1
clone size: -
V gene: TRBV28

CDR3 DNA: TGTGCCAGCAGTACCCTCTACCAGGGCTCCTATGGCTACACCTTC
CDR3 protein: CASSTLYQGSYGYTF
D gene: -
J gene: TRBJ1-2
clone size: -
V gene: TRBV6-6

CDR3 DNA: TGTGCCAGCAGCGGGAGATGGGCTAGCGGGGTGGGCAATGAGCAGTTCTTC
CDR3 protein: CASSGRWASGVGNEQFF
D gene: TRBD2
J gene: TRBJ2-1
clone size: few
V gene: TRBV9

CDR3 DNA: TGCAGCGTTGGAGGGACTAGCGGGAGATACGAGCAGTACTTC
CDR3 protein: CSVGGTSGRYEQYF
D gene: TRBD2
J gene: TRBJ2-7
clone size: many
V gene: TRBV29-1

CDR3 DNA: TGTGCCAGCAGCCCGCGTCCGGGCTCGGAGGAGACCCAGTACTTC
CDR3 protein: CASSPRPGSEETQYF
D gene: -
J gene: TRBJ2-5
clone size: -
V gene: TRBV3-1

CDR3 DNA: TGTGCCAGCAGGGGCGGATACGAGACCCAGTACTTC
CDR3 protein: CASRGGYETQYF
D gene: -
J gene: TRBJ2-5
clone size: -
V gene: TRBV2

CDR3 DNA: TGCAGTGCTAGAGTCTCGGGGGTGACCCAGTACTTC
CDR3 protein: CSARVSGVTQYF
D gene: -
J gene: TRBJ2-5
clone size: -
V gene: TRBV20-1

CDR3 DNA: TGTGCCAGCAGTTTAGCTAGAGGAGCCCGCAATCAGCCCCAGCATTTT
CDR3 protein: CASSLARGARNQPQHF
D gene: -
J gene: TRBJ1-5
clone size: -
V gene: TRBV12-3/TRBV12-4

CDR3 DNA: TGCGCCGGCAGCCAAGAACTAGCGGGGGGTTTCGACGAGCAGTACTTC
CDR3 protein: CAGSQELAGGFDEQYF
D gene: TRBD2
J gene: TRBJ2-7
clone size: -
V gene: TRBV4-3

CDR3 DNA: TGTGCCAGCAGCTTAGTAGCAGGGCAGGACTCCTACGAGCAGTACTTC
CDR3 protein: CASSLVAGQDSYEQYF
D gene: -
J gene: TRBJ2-7
clone size: many
V gene: TRBV7-2

CDR3 DNA: TGCAGTGCCGGGACTAGCGGGGGACCCGGCCAAGAGACCCAGTACTTC
CDR3 protein: CSAGTSGGPGQETQYF
D gene: TRBD2
J gene: TRBJ2-5
clone size: -
V gene: TRBV20-1

CDR3 DNA: TGCAGTGCTAGAGATCATCCCCGTACGAGCCCAAATCAGCCCCAGCATTTT
CDR3 protein: CSARDHPRTSPNQPQHF
D gene: -
J gene: TRBJ1-5
clone size: -
V gene: TRBV20-1

CDR3 DNA: TGTGCCAGCAGTGCGGACAGGCCCCGGGGCTACACCTTC
CDR3 protein: CASSADRPRGYTF
D gene: TRBD1
J gene: TRBJ1-2
clone size: -
V gene: TRBV12-3/TRBV12-4

CDR3 DNA: TGTGCCAGCAGACGGGACAGAGACTTAGATGAAGCTTTCTTT
CDR3 protein: CASRRDRDLDEAFF
D gene: TRBD1
J gene: TRBJ1-1
clone size: -
V gene: TRBV27

CDR3 DNA: TGTGCCAGCAGCGTAGGCGTTTGGGCAGGCGACAATGAGCAGTTCTTC
CDR3 protein: CASSVGVWAGDNEQFF
D gene: -
J gene: TRBJ2-1
clone size: -
V gene: TRBV9

CDR3 DNA: TGTGCCAGCTCACCACGCGGGCGGGGGGGCCCGGAGACCCAGTACTTC
CDR3 protein: CASSPRGRGGPETQYF
D gene: TRBD2
J gene: TRBJ2-5
clone size: -
V gene: TRBV18

CDR3 DNA: TGTGCCAGCAGTTTACTTGGGACAGGGGGCCTAGAGACCCAGTACTTC
CDR3 protein: CASSLLGTGGLETQYF
D gene: TRBD1
J gene: TRBJ2-5
clone size: -
V gene: TRBV27

CDR3 DNA: TGCAGCGTGGGGACTAGCGGAAACACCGGGGAGCTGTTTTTT
CDR3 protein: CSVGTSGNTGELFF
D gene: TRBD2
J gene: TRBJ2-2
clone size: -
V gene: TRBV29-1

CDR3 DNA: TGTGCCAGCAGCCAAGCGGCGGGACAGAACCTTTACTACAATGAGCAGTTCTTC
CDR3 protein: CASSQAAGQNLYYNEQFF
D gene: -
J gene: TRBJ2-1
clone size: many
V gene: TRBV4-2

CDR3 DNA: TGCAGTGCCAGGAGGCCTGGAAGTGGCCCCACAGGCGAGCAGTACTTC
CDR3 protein: CSARRPGSGPTGEQYF
D gene: -
J gene: TRBJ2-7
clone size: -
V gene: TRBV20-1

CDR3 DNA: TGTGCCAGCAGCCAAGGGACTAGCGGGAAACGGTTACTCACAGATACGCAGTATTTT
CDR3 protein: CASSQGTSGKRLLTDTQYF
D gene: TRBD2
J gene: TRBJ2-3
clone size: -
V gene: TRBV3-1

CDR3 DNA: TGTGCCAGCAGTGCCAGACAGGGGGCAGGTGACTACGAGCAGTACTTC
CDR3 protein: CASSARQGAGDYEQYF
D gene: TRBD1
J gene: TRBJ2-7
clone size: -
V gene: TRBV6-1

CDR3 DNA: TGTGCCAGCAGCGGGTCGGGTTCACCCCTCCACTTT
CDR3 protein: CASSGSGSPLHF
D gene: -
J gene: TRBJ1-6
clone size: -
V gene: TRBV9

CDR3 DNA: TGTGCCAGCAGTTTTTCGCTCGGTCCCCCAGATACGCAGTATTTT
CDR3 protein: CASSFSLGPPDTQYF
D gene: -
J gene: TRBJ2-3
clone size: -
V gene: TRBV12-3/TRBV12-4

CDR3 DNA: TGCAGCGTTGACGGGCCCCAAGAGACCCAGTACTTC
CDR3 protein: CSVDGPQETQYF
D gene: -
J gene: TRBJ2-5
clone size: many
V gene: TRBV29-1

CDR3 DNA: TGTGCCAGCAGCGGACCGTCGGGGGGGATCACAGATACGCAGTATTTT
CDR3 protein: CASSGPSGGITDTQYF
D gene: TRBD2
J gene: TRBJ2-3
clone size: -
V gene: TRBV9

CDR3 DNA: TGCAGTGCTAGAGAAGGGGGCTATTCCGAGCAATACTTC
CDR3 protein: CSAREGGYSEQYF
D gene: TRBD1
J gene: TRBJ2-5
clone size: -
V gene: TRBV20-1

CDR3 DNA: TGTGCCAGCAGATACAGTTTAAAGAGGGGGGAACACGATGAGCGTGACACCGGGGGGCTGTTTTTT
CDR3 protein: CASRYSLKRGEHDERDTGGLFF
D gene: -
J gene: TRBJ2-2
clone size: -
V gene: TRBV6-5

CDR3 DNA: TGTGCCAGCAGCCAAGAGTTGGGGGGTTGGAAGACCCAGTACTTC
CDR3 protein: CASSQELGGWKTQYF
D gene: -
J gene: TRBJ2-5
clone size: -
V gene: TRBV14

CDR3 DNA: TGTGCCAGCAGTTTATCCTTAGGGGGGGGAGAGACCCAGTACTTC
CDR3 protein: CASSLSLGGGETQYF
D gene: -
J gene: TRBJ2-5
clone size: -
V gene: TRBV27

CDR3 DNA: TGTGCCAGCAGCAGACGGGTCAATTCACCCCTCCACTTT
CDR3 protein: CASSRRVNSPLHF
D gene: -
J gene: TRBJ1-6
clone size: -
V gene: TRBV27

CDR3 DNA: TGCAGTGCTAGAGATCCAGGACTTCTAGCGGGGGTCGCAGATACGCAGTATTTT
CDR3 protein: CSARDPGLLAGVADTQYF
D gene: TRBD2
J gene: TRBJ2-3
clone size: few
V gene: TRBV20-1

CDR3 DNA: TGTGCCAGCAGCTTATTGGAGACTAGCGGGACATCCTACGAGCAGTACTTC
CDR3 protein: CASSLLETSGTSYEQYF
D gene: TRBD2
J gene: TRBJ2-7
clone size: -
V gene: TRBV7-2

CDR3 DNA: TGTGCCAGCCGTGATAGGGTGGCGGCCTCCTACGAGCAGTACTTC
CDR3 protein: CASRDRVAASYEQYF
D gene: -
J gene: TRBJ2-7
clone size: -
V gene: TRBV27

CDR3 DNA: TGTGCCACCAGCAGGGACACTAGGCCCCAGCATTTT
CDR3 protein: CATSRDTRPQHF
D gene: -
J gene: TRBJ1-5
clone size: few
V gene: TRBV15

CDR3 DNA: TGTGCCAGCAGCGCCGCTTTGTCAGGGATAAGCTCCTACAATGAGCAGTTCTTC
CDR3 protein: CASSAALSGISSYNEQFF
D gene: -
J gene: TRBJ2-1
clone size: few
V gene: TRBV7-9

CDR3 DNA: TGTGCCATCAGCTCCGGGACAGGGGACATCTATGGCTACACCTTC
CDR3 protein: CAISSGTGDIYGYTF
D gene: TRBD1
J gene: TRBJ1-2
clone size: few
V gene: TRBV10-3

CDR3 DNA: TGTGCCAGCAGTTTATCGACTAGCGGTCCCTACGGGCAGTACTTC
CDR3 protein: CASSLSTSGPYGQYF
D gene: TRBD2
J gene: TRBJ2-5
clone size: -
V gene: TRBV27

CDR3 DNA: TGCAGTGCTAGAGAGGGCGGGACGGCGGGTGGTTATGAGCAGTTCTTC
CDR3 protein: CSAREGGTAGGYEQFF
D gene: -
J gene: TRBJ2-1
clone size: -
V gene: TRBV20-1

CDR3 DNA: TGTGCCAGCAGCTTAGGGACAGGGATGAATGAGCAGTTCTTC
CDR3 protein: CASSLGTGMNEQFF
D gene: TRBD1
J gene: TRBJ2-1
clone size: -
V gene: TRBV7-9

CDR3 DNA: TGTACCAGCAGCCCTGGGTTAGGACTCTACGAGCAGTACTTC
CDR3 protein: CTSSPGLGLYEQYF
D gene: -
J gene: TRBJ2-7
clone size: -
V gene: TRBV11-2

CDR3 DNA: TGTGCCAGCAGCACACTAGCGGCCTCCTACAATGAGCAGTTCTTC
CDR3 protein: CASSTLAASYNEQFF
D gene: TRBD2
J gene: TRBJ2-1
clone size: many
V gene: TRBV9

CDR3 DNA: TGCAGTGCTAGCTCGGGACTAGGGAGCACAGATACGCAGTATTTT
CDR3 protein: CSASSGLGSTDTQYF
D gene: TRBD2
J gene: TRBJ2-3
clone size: few
V gene: TRBV20-1

CDR3 DNA: TGTGCCAGCAGCTTGGGCAGTAGCGGGAGGTCGTACGAGCAGTACTTC
CDR3 protein: CASSLGSSGRSYEQYF
D gene: TRBD2
J gene: TRBJ2-7
clone size: few
V gene: TRBV5-4

CDR3 DNA: TGCGCCAGCAGCTTTAAGAGACTAACGGCCACTGAAGCTTTCTTT
CDR3 protein: CASSFKRLTATEAFF
D gene: -
J gene: TRBJ1-1
clone size: -
V gene: TRBV5-1

CDR3 DNA: TGCAGCGCGTACTACCCCTACGAGCAGTACTTC
CDR3 protein: CSAYYPYEQYF
D gene: -
J gene: TRBJ2-7
clone size: few
V gene: TRBV29-1

CDR3 DNA: TGTGCCATCAGTAATTGGGCTAGCGGGAGATCTTACGAGCAGTACTTC
CDR3 protein: CAISNWASGRSYEQYF
D gene: TRBD2
J gene: TRBJ2-7
clone size: many
V gene: TRBV10-3

CDR3 DNA: TGTGCCAGCAGCTTGTGGGATTCACCCCTCCACTTT
CDR3 protein: CASSLWDSPLHF
D gene: -
J gene: TRBJ1-6
clone size: -
V gene: TRBV5-5

CDR3 DNA: TGTGCCAGTAGCGATCCGGGACAAAACTACGAGCAGTACTTC
CDR3 protein: CASSDPGQNYEQYF
D gene: -
J gene: TRBJ2-7
clone size: -
V gene: TRBV19

CDR3 DNA: TGTGCCAGCAGTGAGGGACAGGGACCTAACTATGACTACACCTTC
CDR3 protein: CASSEGQGPNYDYTF
D gene: TRBD1
J gene: TRBJ1-2
clone size: once
V gene: TRBV12-3/TRBV12-4